This T cell receptor (beta chain) was recovered during a study of T cell changes during pregnancy in multiple sclerosis. Method: immunoSEQ multiplex PCR; TCRdb's copy keeps in-frame clones and lacks some. The top ten clones hold 1.6% of a sample with approximately 100,000 clones, about 90% of them seen once. The CDR3 loop spans 14 amino acids. Germline values: CDR1 SGHNT, CDR2 YYREEE (reference sequence). Trimming left V 3 bases short and J 8 bases short, with 17 bases between. The source material was peripheral blood, sampled before pregnancy. V and J are TRBV5-4 and TRBJ1-2; D is uncertain. This TCR was sampled from a female donor with multiple sclerosis, enrolled in a pregnancy study. The CDR3 DNA is TGTGCCAGCAGCTCCCGGCCAGACTCTACCGGCTACACCTTC. Translated, it gives CASSSRPDSTGYTF.